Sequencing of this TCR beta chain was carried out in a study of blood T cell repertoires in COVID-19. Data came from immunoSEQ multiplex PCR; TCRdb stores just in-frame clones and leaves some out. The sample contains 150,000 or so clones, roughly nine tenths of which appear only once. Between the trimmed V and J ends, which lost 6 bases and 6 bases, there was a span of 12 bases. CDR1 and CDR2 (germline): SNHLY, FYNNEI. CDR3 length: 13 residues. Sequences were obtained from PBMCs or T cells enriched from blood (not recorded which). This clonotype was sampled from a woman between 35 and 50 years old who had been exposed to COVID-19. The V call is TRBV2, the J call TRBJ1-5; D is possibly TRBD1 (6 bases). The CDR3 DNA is TGTGCCAGCAGCCCTGAACAGGGTCAGCCCCAGCATTTT. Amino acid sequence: CASSPEQGQPQHF.